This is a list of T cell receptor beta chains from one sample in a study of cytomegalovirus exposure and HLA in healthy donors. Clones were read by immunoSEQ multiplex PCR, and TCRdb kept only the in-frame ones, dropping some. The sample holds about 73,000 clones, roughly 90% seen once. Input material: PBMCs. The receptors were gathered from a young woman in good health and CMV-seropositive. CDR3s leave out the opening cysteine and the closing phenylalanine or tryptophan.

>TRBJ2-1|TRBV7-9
ALTSGGAWQF
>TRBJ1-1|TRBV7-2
ASSTRTGANTEAF
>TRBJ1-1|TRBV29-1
SVQGVDRKTRNTEAF
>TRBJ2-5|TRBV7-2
ASSRQSFDQETQY
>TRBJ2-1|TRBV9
ASSDSSGTSGGDYYNEQF
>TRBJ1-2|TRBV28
ASSLRDRDLHYGYT
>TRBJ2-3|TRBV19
GGGRGSTDTQY
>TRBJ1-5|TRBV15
ATRGQGPHSNQPQH
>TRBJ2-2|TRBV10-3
AISSSGRPSGELF
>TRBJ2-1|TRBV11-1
ASSRGQGSYNEQF
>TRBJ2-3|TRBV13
ASSPRTSGDLGTDTQY
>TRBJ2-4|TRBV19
ASSIPGMAKNIQY
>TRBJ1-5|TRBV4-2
ASSQGRGRNQPQH
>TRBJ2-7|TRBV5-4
ASSLSAGGRYEQY
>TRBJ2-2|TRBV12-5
ASGLGKGRGSSTNTGELF
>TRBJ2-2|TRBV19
ASSPTSGMAGELF
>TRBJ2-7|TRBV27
ASSPRDTLYEQY
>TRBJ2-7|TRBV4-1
ASSQESRMFSYEQY
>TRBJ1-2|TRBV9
ASSVGQGKNYGYT
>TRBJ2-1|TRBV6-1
ASRGQGYNEQF
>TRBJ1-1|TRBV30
AWSVWGRTMNTEAF
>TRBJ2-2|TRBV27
ASSQQGLAGHTGELF
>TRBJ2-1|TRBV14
ASTPRGAGGILYNEQF
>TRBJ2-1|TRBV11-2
ASSGGSEQF
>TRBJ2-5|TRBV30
AWSHEDRGEGETQY
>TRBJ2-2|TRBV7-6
ASSSRTSGSPGELF
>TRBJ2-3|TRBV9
ASSVGGGLTDTQY
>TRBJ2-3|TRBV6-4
ASSEGASGRDTQY
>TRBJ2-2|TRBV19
ASSTQGALGELF
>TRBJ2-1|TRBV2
ASSTGLAGYNEQF
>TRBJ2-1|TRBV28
ASIEGSGYNEQF
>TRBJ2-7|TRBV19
ASSEDSLYEQY
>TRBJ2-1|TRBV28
ASSFSSGSYNEQF
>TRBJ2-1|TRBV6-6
ASTPPGQGQF
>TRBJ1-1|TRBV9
ASSVGRGGETEAF
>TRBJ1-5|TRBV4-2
ASSPDSSNQPQH
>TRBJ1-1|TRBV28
ASSPLEGDRWGEAF
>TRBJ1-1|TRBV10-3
AMGADRDTEAF
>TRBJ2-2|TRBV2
ASFADVNTGELF
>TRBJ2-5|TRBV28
ASRPDRSQETQY
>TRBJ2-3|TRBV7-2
ASSLRGDSSTDTQY
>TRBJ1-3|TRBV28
ATRQGTSGNTIY